A single sample gave rise to the 8 T cell receptor beta chains below, sequenced in a study of human T cells and chemical hapten exposure. The time point was: pre-sensitization, week 0. Treatment meaning: therapeutic diphenylcyclopropenone sensitization with weekly scalp DPC. TCRdb re-called the RACE reads with MiXCR, one entry per CDR3 protein. Among around 110,000 distinct CDR3 sequences listed, roughly an eighth were seen once. The specimen comprised whole blood, sampled in connection with sensitization to the hapten diphenylcyclopropenone (DPC). These receptors originate from a woman aged 50 to 60 with alopecia areata. Some clones in this sample may be carry-over from other donors' samples.

There are a few counts of this clonotype. This chain joins TRBV12-3 or TRBV12-4 and TRBJ2-5, with unresolved D. The CDR3 spans 12 residues. V was trimmed by 3 bases and J by 5 bases, leaving 7 bases between them. The CDR3 nucleotides read TGTGCCAGCAGTTTTATCGTCGAGACCCAGTACTTC. Its translation is CASSFIVETQYF.

The chain has TRBV12-3 or TRBV12-4 and TRBJ2-3; a weak D match, TRBD2 (5 bases). The V and J ends lost 0 bases and 12 bases respectively, with 16 bases between them. This CDR3 contains 14 residues. The CDR3 spells CASSLAERSTIQYF. Here the CDR3 DNA reads TGTGCCAGCAGTTTAGCGGAGCGGTCCACAATACAGTATTTT.

The chain couples TRBV18 to TRBJ1-6; TRBD1 matches 9 bases. The V segment lost 1 base and the J segment 8 bases; nucleotides outside the gene matches: 6. Germline CDR1 KGHSH, CDR2 LQKENI. The CDR3 runs 16 residues. The DNA for the CDR3 is TGTGCCAGCTCACCACGGACAGGGGTGGCACATTCACCCCTCCACTTT. Its protein is CASSPRTGVAHSPLHF.

The rearrangement uses TRBV29-1 and TRBJ2-3, with 8 bases fitting TRBD2. CDR1 and CDR2 (germline): SQVTM, ANQGSEA. The CDR3 runs 13 residues. Germline trimming cut 5 bases from V and 6 bases from J; bases unmatched to any gene: 7. CDR3 sequence (DNA): TGCAGCGTTCAGCGGGGGAGCCTTGATACGCAGTATTTT. Amino acid sequence: CSVQRGSLDTQYF.

The sample holds a few counts of this clonotype. V usage is TRBV7-2 and J usage is TRBJ1-2; no clear D. Germline assignment: CDR1 SGHTA and CDR2 FQGNSA. V was trimmed by 0 bases and J by 8 bases, leaving 4 bases between them. CDR3 length: 11 residues. CDR3 coding DNA: TGTGCCAGCAGCTTAGCGAGGGGCTACACCTTC. It encodes CASSLARGYTF.

The V call is TRBV20-1, the J call TRBJ2-1; D gene ambiguous. The germline gives CDR1 DFQATT, CDR2 SNEGSKA (reference sequence). The CDR3 extends over 14 amino acids. V shed 3 bases and J shed 0 bases, with 9 bases lying between them. The CDR3 is CSASAEDSYNEQFF. The CDR3 coding sequence is TGCAGTGCTAGTGCGGAAGACTCCTACAATGAGCAGTTCTTC.

As for this clonotype: It may be a read error: a sequence one base away is much more abundant. The chain recombines TRBV28 with TRBJ2-1, with TRBD1 identical over 8 bases. From germline, CDR1 is MDHEN and CDR2 SYDVKM. The CDR3 covers 15 residues. V gave up 3 bases and J gave up 6 bases; unmatched junction bases: 7. In DNA form, the CDR3 reads TGTGCCAGCAGTTTGGCCAGCACAGGGGGCAATGAGCAGTTCTTC. It encodes CASSLASTGGNEQFF.

The chain joins TRBV6-5 to TRBJ2-7, with no clear D. V shed 0 bases and J shed 1 base, with 4 bases lying between them. Germline V gene data show CDR1 as MNHEY and CDR2 as SVGAGI. The CDR3 length is 13 residues. The CDR3 bases are TGTGCCAGCAGTTACTCGAAATCCTACGAGCAGTACTTC. The encoded protein is CASSYSKSYEQYF.